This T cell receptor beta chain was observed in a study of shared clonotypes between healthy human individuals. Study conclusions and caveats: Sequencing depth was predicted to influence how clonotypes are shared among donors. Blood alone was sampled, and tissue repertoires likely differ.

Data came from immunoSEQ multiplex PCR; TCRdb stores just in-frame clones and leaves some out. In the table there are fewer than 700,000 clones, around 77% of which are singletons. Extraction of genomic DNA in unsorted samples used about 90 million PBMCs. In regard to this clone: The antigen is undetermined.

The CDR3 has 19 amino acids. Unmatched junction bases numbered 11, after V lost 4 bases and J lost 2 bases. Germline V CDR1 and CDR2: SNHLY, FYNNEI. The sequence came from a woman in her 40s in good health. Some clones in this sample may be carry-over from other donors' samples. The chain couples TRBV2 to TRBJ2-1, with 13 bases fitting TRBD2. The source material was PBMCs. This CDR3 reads CASSGDFLGLAGTYNEQFF. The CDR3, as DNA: TGTGCCAGCAGTGGTGACTTTCTGGGACTAGCGGGAACCTACAATGAGCAGTTCTTC.